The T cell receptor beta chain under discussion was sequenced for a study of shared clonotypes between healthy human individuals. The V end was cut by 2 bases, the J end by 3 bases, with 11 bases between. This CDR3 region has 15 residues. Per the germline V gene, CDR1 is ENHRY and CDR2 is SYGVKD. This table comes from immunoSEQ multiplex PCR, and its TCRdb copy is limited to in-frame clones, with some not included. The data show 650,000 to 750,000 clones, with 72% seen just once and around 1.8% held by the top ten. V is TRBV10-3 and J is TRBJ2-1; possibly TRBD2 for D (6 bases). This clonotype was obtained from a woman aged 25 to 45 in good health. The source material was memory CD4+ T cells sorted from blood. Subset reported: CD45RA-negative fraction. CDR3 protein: CAISEGGTVYNEQFF. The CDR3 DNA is TGTGCCATCAGTGAGGGAGGGACGGTCTACAATGAGCAGTTCTTC.